This T cell receptor (beta chain) was sequenced during a study of T cell responses to AZD1222 COVID-19 vaccine. Sequenced by immunoSEQ multiplex PCR; TCRdb stores in-frame clones only, minus some. The sample has approximately 150,000 clones; over 75% are singletons. Concerning this clone itself: The antigen is not known.

Study findings and constraints: With two AZD1222 doses given, Spike-specific TCR breadth and depth both rose. After the peak T cell response, and only then, were repertoires sampled.

V shed 8 bases and J 3 bases; nucleotides not matched to a gene: 6. This CDR3 spans 14 amino acids. The germline V gene encodes CDR1 LNHDA and CDR2 SQIVND (reference sequence). Pooling of second doses given at about 4 or about 12 weeks was done. The chain is built from TRBV19 and TRBJ2-2; TRBD2 matches at 7 bases. The sequence derives from an adult who received the AZD1222 COVID-19 vaccine. Sequences were derived from peripheral blood, sampled 28 days after the second AZD1222 dose. CDR3 sequence (DNA): TGTGCCAGTTCCCGGGGGGACGACACCGGGGAGCTGTTTTTT. It translates to CASSRGDDTGELFF. Together with reference TRBV19 and TRBJ2-2, the CDR3 gives the full variable domain: DGGITQSPKYLFRKEGQNVTLSCEQNLNHDAMYWYRQDPGQGLRLIYYSQIVNDFQKGDIAEGYSVSREKKESFPLTVTSAQKNPTAFYLCASSRGDDTGELFFGEGSRLTVL.